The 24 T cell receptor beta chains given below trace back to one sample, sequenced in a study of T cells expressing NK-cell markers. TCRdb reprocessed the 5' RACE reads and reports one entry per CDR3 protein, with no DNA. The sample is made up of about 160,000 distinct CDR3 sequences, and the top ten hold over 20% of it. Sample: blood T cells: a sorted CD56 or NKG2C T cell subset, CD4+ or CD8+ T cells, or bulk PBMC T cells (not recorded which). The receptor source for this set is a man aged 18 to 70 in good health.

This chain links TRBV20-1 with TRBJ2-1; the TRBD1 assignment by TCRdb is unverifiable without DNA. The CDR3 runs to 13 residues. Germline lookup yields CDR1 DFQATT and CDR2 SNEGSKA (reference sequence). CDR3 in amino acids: CSARDAGTNEQFF.

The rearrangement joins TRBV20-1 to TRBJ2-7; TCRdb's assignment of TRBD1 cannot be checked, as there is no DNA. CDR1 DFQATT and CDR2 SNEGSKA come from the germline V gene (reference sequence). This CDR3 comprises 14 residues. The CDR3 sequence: CSARVGDGVYEQYF.

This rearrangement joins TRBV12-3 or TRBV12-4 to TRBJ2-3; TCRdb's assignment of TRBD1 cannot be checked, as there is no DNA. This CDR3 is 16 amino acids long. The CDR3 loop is CASSKSGPDVTDTQYF.

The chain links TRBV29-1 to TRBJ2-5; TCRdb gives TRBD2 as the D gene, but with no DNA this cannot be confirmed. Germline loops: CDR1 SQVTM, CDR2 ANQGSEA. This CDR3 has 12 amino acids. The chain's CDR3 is CSSTEGPQTQYF.

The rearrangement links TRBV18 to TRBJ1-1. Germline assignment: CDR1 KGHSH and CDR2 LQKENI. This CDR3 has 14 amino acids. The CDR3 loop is CASSPVKPNTEAFF.

The CDR3 loop reads CASSLDLREQYF. The chain is built from TRBV11-3 and TRBJ2-7. This CDR3 region has 12 residues. Germline V gives CDR1 SGHNT, CDR2 YENEEA.

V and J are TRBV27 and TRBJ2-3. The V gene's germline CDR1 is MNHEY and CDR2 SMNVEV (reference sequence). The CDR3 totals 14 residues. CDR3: CASSFIGVSDTQYF.

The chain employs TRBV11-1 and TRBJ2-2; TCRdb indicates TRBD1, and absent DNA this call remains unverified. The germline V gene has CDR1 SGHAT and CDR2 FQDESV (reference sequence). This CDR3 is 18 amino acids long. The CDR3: CASSYPQGAGVNTGELFF.

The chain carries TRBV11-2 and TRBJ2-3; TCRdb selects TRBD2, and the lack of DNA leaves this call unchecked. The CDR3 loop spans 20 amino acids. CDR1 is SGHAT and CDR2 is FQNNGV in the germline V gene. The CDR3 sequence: CASSPMDSGGLMGGTDTQYF.

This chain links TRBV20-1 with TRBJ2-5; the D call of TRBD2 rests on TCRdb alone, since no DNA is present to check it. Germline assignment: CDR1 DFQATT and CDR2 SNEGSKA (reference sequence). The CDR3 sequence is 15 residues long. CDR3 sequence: CSARLAGGIRETQYF.

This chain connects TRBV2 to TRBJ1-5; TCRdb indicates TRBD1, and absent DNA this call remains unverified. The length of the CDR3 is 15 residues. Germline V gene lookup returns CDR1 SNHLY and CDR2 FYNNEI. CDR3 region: CASSDRTGFNQPQHF.

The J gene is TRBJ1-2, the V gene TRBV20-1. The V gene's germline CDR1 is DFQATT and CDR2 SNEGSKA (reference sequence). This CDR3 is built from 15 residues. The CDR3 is CSARVWAKQTYGYTF.

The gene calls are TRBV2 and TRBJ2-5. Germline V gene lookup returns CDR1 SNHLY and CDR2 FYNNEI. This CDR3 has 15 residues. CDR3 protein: CASSESWTGQETQYF.

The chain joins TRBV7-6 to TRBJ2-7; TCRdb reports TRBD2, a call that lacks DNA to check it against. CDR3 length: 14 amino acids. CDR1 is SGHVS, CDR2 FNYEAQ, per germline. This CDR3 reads CASSLRDGGIEQYF.

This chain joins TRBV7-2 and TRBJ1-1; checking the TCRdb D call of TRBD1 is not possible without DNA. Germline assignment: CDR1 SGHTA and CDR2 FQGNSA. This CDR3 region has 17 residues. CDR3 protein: CASSLEHRGVGGTEAFF.

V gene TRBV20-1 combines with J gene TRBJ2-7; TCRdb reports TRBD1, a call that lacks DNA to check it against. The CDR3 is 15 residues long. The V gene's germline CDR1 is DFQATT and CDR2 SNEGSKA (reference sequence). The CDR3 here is CSARAFRQGVGEQYF.

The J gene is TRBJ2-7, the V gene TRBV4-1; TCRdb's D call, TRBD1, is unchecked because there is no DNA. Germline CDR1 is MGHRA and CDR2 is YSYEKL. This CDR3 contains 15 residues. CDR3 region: CASSQERDKGYEQYF.

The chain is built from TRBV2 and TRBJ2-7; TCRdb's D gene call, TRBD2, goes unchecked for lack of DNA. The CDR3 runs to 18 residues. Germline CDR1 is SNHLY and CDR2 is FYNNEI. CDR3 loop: CASSEPSSRGKSSYEQYF.

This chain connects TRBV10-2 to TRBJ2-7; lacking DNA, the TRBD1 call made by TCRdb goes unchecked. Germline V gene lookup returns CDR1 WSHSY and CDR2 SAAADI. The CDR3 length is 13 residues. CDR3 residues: CASGRGPPYEQYF.

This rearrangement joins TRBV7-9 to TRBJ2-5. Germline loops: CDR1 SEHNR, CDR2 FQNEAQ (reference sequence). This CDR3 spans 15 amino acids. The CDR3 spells CASSLAEPSRETQYF.

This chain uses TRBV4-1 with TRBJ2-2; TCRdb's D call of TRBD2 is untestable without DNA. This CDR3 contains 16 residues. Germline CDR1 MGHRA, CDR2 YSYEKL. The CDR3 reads CASRDPQWGNTGELFF.

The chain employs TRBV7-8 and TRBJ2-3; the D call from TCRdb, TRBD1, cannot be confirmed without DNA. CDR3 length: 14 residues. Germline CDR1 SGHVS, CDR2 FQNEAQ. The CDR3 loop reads CARPPATQSRTQYF. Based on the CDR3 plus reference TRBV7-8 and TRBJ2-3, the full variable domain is GAGVSQSPRYKVAKRGQDVALRCDPISGHVSLFWYQQALGQGPEFLTYFQNEAQLDKSGLPSDRFFAERPEGSVSTLKIQRTQQEDSAVYLCARPPATQSRTQYFGPGTRLTVL.

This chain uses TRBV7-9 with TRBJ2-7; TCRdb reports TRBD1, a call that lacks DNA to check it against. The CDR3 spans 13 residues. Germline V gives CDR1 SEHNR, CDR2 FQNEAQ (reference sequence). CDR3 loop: CASSQSGHHEQYF.

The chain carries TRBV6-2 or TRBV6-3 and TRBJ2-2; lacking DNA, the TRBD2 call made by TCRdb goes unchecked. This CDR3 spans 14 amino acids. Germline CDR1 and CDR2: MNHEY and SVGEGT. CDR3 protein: CASSWASETGELFF.